The present entry profiles one T cell receptor (beta chain) with its context. TCRdb reprocessed the 5' RACE reads, keeping one entry per CDR3 protein, no DNA. The listing records 200,000 to 300,000 distinct CDR3 sequences. The sample belongs to a study of T cells expressing NK-cell markers. Across the whole study: There were seven HCMV-seropositive donors and one seronegative donor among the eight sequenced.

This CDR3 region has 15 residues. Per germline, CDR1 LGHDT and CDR2 YNNKEL (reference sequence). The receptor was derived from a young man in good health. Sequencing used blood T cells: a sorted CD56 or NKG2C T cell subset, CD4+ or CD8+ T cells, or bulk PBMC T cells (not recorded which). This sequence joins TRBV3-1 and TRBJ1-1; absent DNA, TCRdb's TRBD1 call cannot be checked. CDR3 sequence reads: CASSQYTGVNTEAFF.